The present T cell receptor beta chain was sequenced within a study of T-cell memory formation after mild COVID-19. Broader study findings: Of the contracting clones, CD4+ ones lay mainly in CM and EM, and CD8+ ones in EMRA. The SARS-CoV-2 specificity of second-wave clones reaching peak at day 37 remained unverified.

To note about this clonotype: The antigen is not known.

Constant-segment primers served in 5'RACE that generated TCR alpha and TCR beta cDNA libraries bearing sample barcodes and UMIs. TCRdb reprocessed the 5' RACE reads with MiXCR, giving one entry per CDR3 protein. The data contain tens of thousands of distinct CDR3 sequences, 20% to 30% of them singletons. This receptor was taken from a man between 18 and 29 years old who had mild COVID-19 (a few samples of this study predate the infection). Cell type and time point are not known. The sample was PBMCs or a T cell subset sorted from them (not recorded which).

As DNA, the CDR3 is TGTGCCAGCAGTCCGGGACAGGGCATCTACGAGCAGTACTTC. This encodes CASSPGQGIYEQYF. The chain uses TRBV27 and TRBJ2-7; TRBD1 matches 9 bases. The CDR3 is 14 amino acids. Per germline, CDR1 MNHEY and CDR2 SMNVEV (reference sequence). J gave up 3 bases and V 5 bases, and 5 bases lay outside the gene matches.